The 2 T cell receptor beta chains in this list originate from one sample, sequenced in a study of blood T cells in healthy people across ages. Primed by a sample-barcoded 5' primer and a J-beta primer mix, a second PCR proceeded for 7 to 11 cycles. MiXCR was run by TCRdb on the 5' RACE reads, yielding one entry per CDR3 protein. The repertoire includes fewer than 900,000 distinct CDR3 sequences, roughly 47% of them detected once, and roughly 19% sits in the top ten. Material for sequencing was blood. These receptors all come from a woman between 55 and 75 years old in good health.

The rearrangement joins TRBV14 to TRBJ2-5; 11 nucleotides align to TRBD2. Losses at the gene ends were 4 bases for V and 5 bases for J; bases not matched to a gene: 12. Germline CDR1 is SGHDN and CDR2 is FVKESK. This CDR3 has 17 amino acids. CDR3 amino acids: CASSLGTSGLRGETQYF. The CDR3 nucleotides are TGTGCCAGCAGCCTCGGGACTAGCGGTTTACGGGGGGAGACCCAGTACTTC.

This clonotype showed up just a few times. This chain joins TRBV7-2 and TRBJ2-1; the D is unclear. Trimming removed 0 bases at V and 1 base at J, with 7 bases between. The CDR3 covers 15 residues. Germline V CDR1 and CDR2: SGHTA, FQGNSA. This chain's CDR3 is CASSLADGSYNEQFF. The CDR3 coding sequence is TGTGCCAGCAGCTTAGCGGATGGGTCCTACAATGAGCAGTTCTTC.